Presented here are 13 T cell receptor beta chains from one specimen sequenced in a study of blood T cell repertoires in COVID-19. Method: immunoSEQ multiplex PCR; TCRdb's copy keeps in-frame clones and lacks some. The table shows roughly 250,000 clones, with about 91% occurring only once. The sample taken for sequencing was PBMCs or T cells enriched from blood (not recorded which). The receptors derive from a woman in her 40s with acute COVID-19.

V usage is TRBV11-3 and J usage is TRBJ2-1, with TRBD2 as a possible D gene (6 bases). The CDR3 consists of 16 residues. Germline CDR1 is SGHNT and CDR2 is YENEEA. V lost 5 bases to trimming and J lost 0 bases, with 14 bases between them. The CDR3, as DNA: TGTGCCAGCAGCCCAGCTAGCGCCAGCTCCTACAATGAGCAGTTCTTC. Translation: CASSPASASSYNEQFF.

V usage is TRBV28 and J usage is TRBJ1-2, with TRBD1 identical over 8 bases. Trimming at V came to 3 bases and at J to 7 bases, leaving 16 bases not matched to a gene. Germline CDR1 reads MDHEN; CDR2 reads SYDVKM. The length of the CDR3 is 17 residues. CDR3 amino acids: CASSLGTETGVSSGYTF. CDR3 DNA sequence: TGTGCCAGCAGTTTGGGGACGGAGACAGGGGTATCCAGTGGCTACACCTTC.

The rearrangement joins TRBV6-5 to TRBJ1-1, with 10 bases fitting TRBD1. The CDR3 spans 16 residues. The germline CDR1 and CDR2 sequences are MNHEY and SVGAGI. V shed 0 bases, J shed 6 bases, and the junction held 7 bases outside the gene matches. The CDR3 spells CASSYSTGTGEAEAFF. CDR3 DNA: TGTGCCAGCAGTTACTCGACCGGGACAGGGGAAGCTGAAGCTTTCTTT.

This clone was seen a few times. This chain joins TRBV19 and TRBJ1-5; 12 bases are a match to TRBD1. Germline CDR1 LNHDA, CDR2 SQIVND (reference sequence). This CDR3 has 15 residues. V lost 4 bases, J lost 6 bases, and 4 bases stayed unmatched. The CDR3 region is CASSKGTGGFQPQHF. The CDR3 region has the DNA TGTGCCAGTAGTAAGGGGACAGGGGGCTTTCAGCCCCAGCATTTT.

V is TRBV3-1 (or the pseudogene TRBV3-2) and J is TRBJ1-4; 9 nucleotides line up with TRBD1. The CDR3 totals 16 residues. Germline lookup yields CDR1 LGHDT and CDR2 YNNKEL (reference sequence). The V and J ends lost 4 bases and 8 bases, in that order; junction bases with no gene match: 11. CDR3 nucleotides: TGTGCCAGCAGCCGCCATTACAGGGGGCCGGAAGAAAAACTGTTTTTT. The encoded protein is CASSRHYRGPEEKLFF.

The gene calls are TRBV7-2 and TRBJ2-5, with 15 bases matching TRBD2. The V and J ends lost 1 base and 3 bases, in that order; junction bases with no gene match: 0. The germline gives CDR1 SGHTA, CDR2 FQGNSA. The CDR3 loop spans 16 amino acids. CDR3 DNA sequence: TGTGCCAGCAGCTTAGGGACTAGCGGGAGGGAAGAGACCCAGTACTTC. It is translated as CASSLGTSGREETQYF.

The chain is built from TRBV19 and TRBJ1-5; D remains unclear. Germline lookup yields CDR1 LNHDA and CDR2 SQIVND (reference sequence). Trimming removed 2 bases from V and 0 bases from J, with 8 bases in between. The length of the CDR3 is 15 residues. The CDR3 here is CASSITSYSNQPQHF. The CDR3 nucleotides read TGTGCCAGTAGTATAACCAGTTATAGCAATCAGCCCCAGCATTTT. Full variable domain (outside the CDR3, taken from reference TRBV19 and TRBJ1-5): DGGITQSPKYLFRKEGQNVTLSCEQNLNHDAMYWYRQDPGQGLRLIYYSQIVNDFQKGDIAEGYSVSREKKESFPLTVTSAQKNPTAFYLCASSITSYSNQPQHFGDGTRLSIL.

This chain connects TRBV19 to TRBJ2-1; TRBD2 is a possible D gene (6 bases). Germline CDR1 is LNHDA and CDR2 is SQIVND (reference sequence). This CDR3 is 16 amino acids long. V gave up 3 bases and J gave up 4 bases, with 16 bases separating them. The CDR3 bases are TGTGCCAGTAGTATTCAAGGGCTAGCGCCTTACAATGAGCAGTTCTTC. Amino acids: CASSIQGLAPYNEQFF.

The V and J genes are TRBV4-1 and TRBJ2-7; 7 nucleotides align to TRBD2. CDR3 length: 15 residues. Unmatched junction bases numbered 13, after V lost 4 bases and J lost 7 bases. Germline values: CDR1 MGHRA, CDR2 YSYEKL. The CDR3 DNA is TGCGCCAGCAGCCGATCACTAGCAGGGAGGGATGAGCAGTACGTC. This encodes CASSRSLAGRDEQYV.

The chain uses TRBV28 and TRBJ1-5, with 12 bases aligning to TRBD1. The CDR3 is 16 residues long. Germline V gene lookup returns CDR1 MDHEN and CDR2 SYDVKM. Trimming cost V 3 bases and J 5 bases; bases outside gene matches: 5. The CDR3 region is CASSLGTGGEYQPQHF. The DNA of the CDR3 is TGTGCCAGCAGTTTGGGGACAGGGGGCGAATATCAGCCCCAGCATTTT.

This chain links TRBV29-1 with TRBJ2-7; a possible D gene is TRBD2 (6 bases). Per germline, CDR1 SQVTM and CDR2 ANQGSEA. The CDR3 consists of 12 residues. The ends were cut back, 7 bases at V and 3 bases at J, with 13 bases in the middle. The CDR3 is CSAGRDFYEQYV. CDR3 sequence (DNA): TGCAGCGCAGGCCGGGACTTCTACGAGCAGTACGTC.

CDR3 residues: CAWSWIGRTEAFF. The CDR3 DNA reads as TGTGCCTGGAGTTGGATAGGGAGGACTGAAGCTTTCTTT. The J gene is TRBJ1-1, the V gene TRBV30; D unresolved. The germline V and J ends were trimmed by 2 bases and 5 bases, with 12 bases remaining between them. The CDR3 spans 13 residues. CDR1 is GTSNPN, CDR2 SVGIG, per germline (reference sequence). Looking up the rest from reference TRBV30 and TRBJ1-1 gives the full variable domain: SQTIHQWPATLVQPVGSPLSLECTVEGTSNPNLYWYRQAAGRGLQLLFYSVGIGQISSEVPQNLSASRPQDRQFILSSKKLLLSDSGFYLCAWSWIGRTEAFFGQGTRLTVV.

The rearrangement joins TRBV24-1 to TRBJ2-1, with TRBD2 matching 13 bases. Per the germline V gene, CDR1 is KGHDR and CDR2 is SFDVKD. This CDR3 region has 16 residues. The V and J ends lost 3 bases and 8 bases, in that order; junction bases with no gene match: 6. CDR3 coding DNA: TGTGCCACCAGTGATCAACTAGCGGGAGGGCCTTATGAGCAGTTCTTC. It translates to CATSDQLAGGPYEQFF.